This TCR beta chain was captured by sequencing in a study of blood T cells in healthy people across ages. Study details: Capture by template switching was about one barcoded beta molecule per two T cells.

The CDR3 covers 15 residues. Germline V gives CDR1 MNHEY, CDR2 SVGAGI. Peripheral blood was drawn, approximately 9.7 milliliters per donor. For the second PCR, which ran for 7 to 11 cycles, a sample-barcoded 5' primer and a J-beta primer mix were used. Each CDR3 protein is one row after TCRdb ran MiXCR on the 5' RACE reads. The table includes 700,000 to 1,000,000 distinct CDR3 sequences, around 43% detected once. Comment on this clonotype: Its antigen remains unknown.

Findings and caveats of the study: Diversity was higher, and naive CD4+ cells more numerous, in long-lived donors than in aged donors.

The sequenced sample consisted of blood. The chain combines TRBV6-5 with TRBJ2-5; TRBD1 agrees at 8 bases. This receptor was obtained from a man aged 55 to 69 in good health. CDR3 DNA: TGTACTAGCAGTGATGGACAGGGAACGGGAGAGACCCAGTACTTC. This codes for CTSSDGQGTGETQYF.